The clone carrying this T cell receptor beta chain was counted between two and nine times. Its antigen is undetermined. Researchers made TCR cDNA using 5'RACE template switching, and this step added a universal primer site and UMIs. TCRdb fed the 5' RACE reads into MiXCR, producing one record per CDR3 protein. The sample lists approximately 160,000 distinct CDR3 sequences, approximately 9.7% seen once, with approximately 39% in the top ten. These data come from a study of T cells after yellow fever vaccination. Study outcomes and limitations: Most primary-vaccination clones recurred post-booster (approximately 96% CD4, about 87% CD8). The secondary T-cell response peaked on day 5, not day 15, but was weaker.

Germline lookup yields CDR1 SGHVS and CDR2 FQNEAQ. V lost 1 base and J 4 bases, leaving 13 bases between the germline ends. The CDR3 is 15 residues long. The specimen was CD8+ T cells sorted from PBMCs, collected 45 days after the yellow fever booster vaccination. The rearrangement links TRBV7-8 to TRBJ1-1; D remains ambiguous. The clonotype comes from a man between 18 and 29 years old who received the YFV17D yellow fever vaccine. The CDR3 nucleotides read TGTGCCAGCAGCTTAGAATACGCCTGGGGCACTGAAGCTTTCTTT. Translation gives CASSLEYAWGTEAFF.